What follows are 23 T cell receptor beta chains derived from one specimen sequenced in a study of patients and donors after allogeneic stem cell transplantation. TCRdb ran MiXCR on the RT-PCR reads and lists one entry per CDR3 protein. The data hold about 960,000 distinct CDR3 sequences, with 15% to 20% observed a single time. The sample was blood, either unsorted or a sorted T cell fraction (not recorded which). The receptors shown here come from a human donor who was either an allogeneic HSCT recipient or a stem cell or donor lymphocyte infusion donor (not recorded which). It is not recorded whose cells these are; they may come from a transplant donor.

This CDR3 is CASSQQNPAKHSYNEQFF. CDR3 DNA sequence: TGTGCCAGCAGCCAACAAAACCCAGCGAAACACTCCTACAATGAGCAGTTCTTC. The genes are TRBV21-1 and TRBJ2-1. TRBV21-1 has pseudogene status. This CDR3 is built from 18 residues.

The V and J genes are TRBV7-9 and TRBJ2-1, with 9 bases that match TRBD2. Looked up from germline, CDR1 is SEHNR and CDR2 is FQNEAQ (reference sequence). This CDR3 spans 14 amino acids. V was pared by 6 bases and J by 4 bases, with 4 bases of the junction left unmatched. The CDR3 DNA reads as TGTGCCAGCAGGCGAGCGGGGGGATACAATGAGCAGTTCTTC. Its protein is CASRRAGGYNEQFF.

V gene TRBV6-5 combines with J gene TRBJ2-5; tentatively, D is TRBD2 (6 bases). Germline CDR1 reads MNHEY; CDR2 reads SVGAGI. The CDR3 runs 15 residues. The V end lost 2 bases, the J end lost 7 bases, and 17 bases lay between the germline ends. The CDR3 reads CASSYGGAVLGTQYF. The CDR3, as DNA: TGTGCCAGCAGTTACGGCGGGGCAGTACTGGGGACCCAGTACTTC.

This clonotype showed up just once. The chain carries TRBV7-9 and TRBJ2-7; D may be TRBD2 (6 bases). Germline-derived CDR1 and CDR2 are SEHNR and FQNEAQ (reference sequence). This CDR3 has 14 amino acids. With 6 bases removed from V and 2 bases from J, the gap between germline ends came to 14 bases. CDR3 residues: CASRRTGSPYEQYF. For the CDR3, the DNA is TGTGCCAGCAGGCGCACCGGGAGCCCCTACGAGCAGTACTTC.

This chain links TRBV30 with TRBJ2-7; 7 nucleotides align to TRBD1. This CDR3 contains 17 residues. Germline V gene data show CDR1 as GTSNPN and CDR2 as SVGIG (reference sequence). The ends lost 3 bases at V and 5 bases at J; junction bases unmatched: 19. CDR3 sequence: CAWSETGNGLGKNEQYF. Here the CDR3 DNA reads TGTGCCTGGAGCGAGACAGGGAACGGTCTGGGGAAAAACGAGCAGTACTTC.

This clonotype came up a few times. The chain carries TRBV6-1 and TRBJ2-5; 9 nucleotides line up with TRBD2. The length of the CDR3 is 13 residues. J gave up 12 bases and V 7 bases, and 12 bases lay outside the gene matches. In germline, CDR1 is MNHNS, CDR2 SASEGT. CDR3 residues: CASTTGLATHEYF. The CDR3 nucleotides are TGTGCCAGCACCACAGGACTAGCGACGCATGAGTACTTC.

In its sample, this clonotype was seen once. The chain combines TRBV15 with TRBJ1-2; D ambiguous. This CDR3 region has 13 residues. The V end lost 0 bases, the J end lost 5 bases, and 7 bases lay between the germline ends. Germline values: CDR1 LNHNV, CDR2 YYDKDF (reference sequence). CDR3 region: CATSRDSGYGYTF. The DNA of the CDR3 is TGTGCCACCAGCAGAGATAGTGGGTATGGCTACACCTTC.

This clonotype has at least ten counts. The V call is TRBV12-3 or TRBV12-4, the J call TRBJ1-1, with 10 nucleotides matching TRBD1. The trim removed 3 bases at V and 1 base at J, leaving 8 bases unmatched. The CDR3 has 17 residues. The CDR3, as DNA: TGTGCCAGCAGTTTCGGGACAGGGGCCGCCTCGAACACTGAAGCTTTCTTT. Amino acid sequence: CASSFGTGAASNTEAFF.

The table lists this clonotype with a few counts. The chain combines TRBV6-5 with TRBJ1-5; 7 positions agree with TRBD1. Germline CDR1 reads MNHEY; CDR2 reads SVGAGI. The CDR3 runs to 12 residues. V was pared by 4 bases and J by 12 bases, with 6 bases of the junction left unmatched. This chain's CDR3 is CASSSRQGRQHF. DNA of the CDR3: TGTGCCAGCAGTTCGCGACAGGGCCGCCAGCATTTT.

The chain is built from TRBV12-3 or TRBV12-4 and TRBJ2-7; D ambiguous. The CDR3 is made up of 14 amino acids. The ends were cut back, 4 bases at V and 0 bases at J, with 10 bases in the middle. The CDR3 DNA reads TGTGCCAGCAGTTCCACGAAACTCTCCTACGAGCAGTACTTC. This codes for CASSSTKLSYEQYF.

The chain employs TRBV24-1 and TRBJ2-5, with D possibly being TRBD1 (6 bases). The germline V gene has CDR1 KGHDR and CDR2 SFDVKD. There are 15 residues in the CDR3. V lost 4 bases and J lost 1, with 12 bases in between. The CDR3 reads CATSDQRGGQETQYF. CDR3 in DNA: TGTGCCACCAGTGACCAGCGAGGGGGCCAAGAGACCCAGTACTTC.

The V and J genes are TRBV24-1 and TRBJ2-3; 8 nucleotides agree with TRBD2. The V segment lost 3 bases and the J segment 4 bases; nucleotides outside the gene matches: 5. This CDR3 contains 15 residues. Per germline, CDR1 KGHDR and CDR2 SFDVKD. Here the CDR3 DNA reads TGTGCCACCAGTGATCCCGGGACTAGTGCAGATACGCAGTATTTT. Amino acid sequence: CATSDPGTSADTQYF.

This clonotype was detected many times. The chain couples TRBV12-3 or TRBV12-4 to TRBJ2-2; no firm D call. V lost 5 bases, J lost 6 bases, and 7 bases lay in between. This CDR3 is built from 12 residues. The CDR3 here is CASSRKSGELFF. The CDR3 DNA follows: TGTGCCAGCAGTCGCAAGTCCGGGGAGCTGTTTTTT.

This clonotype was recorded a few times. This sequence joins TRBV7-6 and TRBJ2-3, with 8 bases that match TRBD1. The V gene end was trimmed by 5 bases and the J gene end by 1 base; junction bases not matched to a gene: 11. CDR1 and CDR2 from the germline V gene are SGHVS and FNYEAQ. The CDR3 runs 17 residues. The CDR3 nucleotides read TGTGCCAGCAGCCGCGGGACAGGCCGTCTAGGCACAGATACGCAGTATTTT. This gives the protein CASSRGTGRLGTDTQYF.

The rearrangement joins TRBV29-1 to TRBJ2-5, with D possibly TRBD2 on 7 matching bases. Germline V CDR1 and CDR2: SQVTM, ANQGSEA. CDR3 size: 13 residues. V dropped 6 bases and J dropped 4 bases, with 15 bases sitting between them. DNA of the CDR3: TGCAGCGTGGCCCGGGGGGCTGGAGAGACCCAGTACTTC. Residues: CSVARGAGETQYF.

The genes are TRBV3-1 and TRBJ1-4; 8 bases align to TRBD1. J gave up 8 bases and V 1 base, and 9 bases lay outside the gene matches. CDR3 length equals 16 residues. Germline values: CDR1 LGHDT, CDR2 YNNKEL (reference sequence). Here the CDR3 DNA reads TGTGCCAGCAGCCAAGCGGACAGGGCGCTAGGCGAAAAACTGTTTTTT. Amino acids: CASSQADRALGEKLFF.

This clonotype has a handful of counts. The gene calls are TRBV27 and TRBJ2-1, with TRBD2 matching 7 bases. Trimming removed 6 bases from V and 4 bases from J; junction bases left unmatched: 6. This CDR3 region has 14 residues. CDR1 is MNHEY, CDR2 SMNVEV, per germline (reference sequence). CDR3 protein: CASRGGKGYNEQFF. CDR3 coding DNA: TGTGCCAGCAGGGGAGGGAAAGGGTACAATGAGCAGTTCTTC.

This clonotype was seen a handful of times. The chain couples TRBV11-2 to TRBJ1-1; D not certain. There are 15 residues in the CDR3. V was shortened by 0 bases and J by 1 base, with 9 bases between the two germline ends. Germline V gene lookup returns CDR1 SGHAT and CDR2 FQNNGV. CDR3 in amino acids: CASSLDPGWNTEAFF. In nucleotides, the CDR3 is TGTGCCAGCAGCTTAGACCCCGGCTGGAACACTGAAGCTTTCTTT.

The chain links TRBV6-4 to TRBJ2-5, with D hard to call. CDR3 size: 15 residues. Trimming cost V 2 bases and J 3 bases, with 13 bases left between them. Germline V CDR1 and CDR2: MRHNA, SNTAGT. CDR3 region: CASSDEIHFKETQYF. The CDR3 DNA reads TGTGCCAGCAGTGACGAGATACACTTTAAAGAGACCCAGTACTTC.

V gene TRBV30 combines with J gene TRBJ2-3, with 9 bases that match TRBD2. Germline V gene lookup returns CDR1 GTSNPN and CDR2 SVGIG (reference sequence). The CDR3 spans 14 residues. V shed 0 bases and J 4 bases; nucleotides not matched to a gene: 2. The DNA of the CDR3 is TGTGCCTGGAGTGTGGCGGGAGGGTCAGATACGCAGTATTTT. Translation: CAWSVAGGSDTQYF.

This rearrangement joins TRBV5-1 to TRBJ2-5; 8 bases are shared with TRBD1. The CDR3 sequence is 15 residues long. The J segment lost 7 bases and the V segment lost 1 base, leaving 9 bases of the junction unmatched. Germline V gene data show CDR1 as SGHRS and CDR2 as YFSETQ. CDR3 sequence reads: CASSLNSGQASTQYF. CDR3 nucleotides: TGCGCCAGCAGCTTGAATTCGGGACAGGCATCGACCCAGTACTTC.

This clonotype appeared a few times. CDR3 bases: TGTGCCAGCATCGGGGACAGAGTGAACACTGAAGCTTTCTTT. It translates to CASIGDRVNTEAFF. The rearrangement joins TRBV6-1 to TRBJ1-1, with 7 bases identical to TRBD1. This CDR3 comprises 14 residues. V trimming: 7 bases; J trimming: 0 bases; junction bases outside the gene matches: 5. Germline-derived CDR1 and CDR2 are MNHNS and SASEGT.

This clonotype was observed a handful of times. This rearrangement joins TRBV9 to TRBJ1-3; no definite D call. V lost 6 bases to trimming and J lost 0 bases, with 19 bases between them. CDR1 and CDR2 from the germline V gene are SGDLS and YYNGEE. CDR3 length equals 17 residues. DNA of the CDR3: TGTGCCAGCACCCCGGCGGGGAGAGGGAACTCTGGAAACACCATATATTTT. Protein: CASTPAGRGNSGNTIYF.